Reported below is one T cell receptor beta chain. The table lists this clone with a count of one. Its antigen is not yet known. Base qualities are not provided; no much larger clone lies one nucleotide away. The immunoSEQ assay amplified TCRB CDR3 regions from 1.5 to 2.5 micrograms of genomic DNA, or from all available DNA when less than that amount was available. The multiplex PCR employed 60 forward primers targeting TCR V beta segments and 13 reverse primers targeting J beta segments. To estimate the number of reads per starting template, synthetic control templates were added to each sample at limiting dilution. The Illumina HiSeq System generated 87 bp sequencing reads. Under the source paper's analysis protocol: PCR and sequencing errors were removed by merging closely related sequences with a nearest neighbor algorithm. TCR overlap was measured as the percentage of unique tumor TCR beta sequences that were also present in the peripheral blood of the same patient. Held by TCRdb, this immuneACCESS table contains in-frame sequences only and omits some clones. Under half of the omission traces to an unresolved V gene where checked; the cause of the rest is unknown. The V and J calls and clone size come from that table; D and trimming were worked out from the DNA. The sample contains about 95,000 clones, approximately 81% of them found a single time. The ten largest clones capture 2.5% to 3% of the sample.

The data derive from a study of glioma-infiltrating T cells after dendritic cell vaccination (TCRdb year 2016). Looking at the study overall: Of the 15 or so glioblastoma patients in the cohort, all drawn from Phase I and II dendritic cell vaccination trials, 9 were newly diagnosed and 6 had recurrent disease. Between the early 2000s and the early 2010s, patients were given autologous tumor lysate-pulsed dendritic cell vaccination. To make the vaccine, monocyte-derived dendritic cells were cultured for 6 to 8 days with IL-4 and GM-CSF and then pulsed overnight with autologous tumor lysate. Each patient was given three intradermal dendritic cell vaccine injections, spaced two weeks apart, in the arm below the axilla. Deep sequencing of TCR beta CDR3 regions was used to quantify tumor-infiltrating lymphocyte content and compare tumor and blood repertoires in dendritic cell-vaccinated glioblastoma patients. Survival after dendritic cell vaccination was correlated with TCR sequencing metrics such as TIL content and the overlap between tumor and blood repertoires. Results the study describes overall, beyond this receptor: The cohort was small and heterogeneous, few patients had complete blood and tumor sets, and even fewer had initial-recurrent tumor pairs. TCR clonality showed no direct relationship with survival, which suggests that a diverse polyclonal response may be important. The three-group TCR overlap response model was described as speculative and requiring prospective validation. Higher estimated pretreatment TIL content predicted longer time to progression and overall survival after dendritic cell vaccination.

Ends trimmed: V by 0 bases, J by 4 bases; bases unmatched to a gene: 5. The germline V gene sets CDR1 to SGHRS and CDR2 to YFSETQ. From the cysteine through the phenylalanine, the CDR3 covers 16 amino acids. The DNA shown is the 48-base CDR3, in frame from base 1. Selection of patients required sufficient residual fresh-frozen tumor tissue and over two years of available survival data. An isocitrate dehydrogenase mutation was not carried by any of the glioblastoma patients, although molecular status was otherwise variable. PBMC were collected before vaccination, two weeks after the third vaccination, and at tumor progression when it occurred. Genomic DNA was extracted with the Qiagen DNeasy Blood extraction Kit.

This clonotype was obtained from a human donor with glioblastoma. The rearrangement joined TRBV5-1 to TRBJ2-1, with 9 central nucleotides matching TRBD1. Sample: blood, taken before dendritic cell vaccination. The CDR3: CASSLGWDRAYNEQFF. The DNA is as follows: TGCGCCAGCAGCTTGGGATGGGACAGGGCGTACAATGAGCAGTTCTTC.